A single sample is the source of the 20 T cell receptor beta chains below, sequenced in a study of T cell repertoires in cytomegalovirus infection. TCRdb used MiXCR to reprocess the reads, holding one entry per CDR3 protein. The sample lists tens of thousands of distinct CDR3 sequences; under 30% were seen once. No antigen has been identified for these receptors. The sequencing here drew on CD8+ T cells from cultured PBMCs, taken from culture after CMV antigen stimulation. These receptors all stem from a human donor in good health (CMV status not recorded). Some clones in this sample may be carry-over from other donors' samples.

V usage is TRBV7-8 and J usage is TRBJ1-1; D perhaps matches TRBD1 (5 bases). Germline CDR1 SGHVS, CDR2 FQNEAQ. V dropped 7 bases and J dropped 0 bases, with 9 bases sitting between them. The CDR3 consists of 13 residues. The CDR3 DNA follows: TGTGCCAGCACCCAGACAGTGAACACTGAAGCTTTCTTT. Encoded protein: CASTQTVNTEAFF.

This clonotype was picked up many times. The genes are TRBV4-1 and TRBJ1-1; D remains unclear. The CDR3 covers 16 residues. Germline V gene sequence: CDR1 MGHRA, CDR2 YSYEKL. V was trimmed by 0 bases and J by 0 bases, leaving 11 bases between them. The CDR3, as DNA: TGCGCCAGCAGCCAAGATCATGGGCAGATGAACACTGAAGCTTTCTTT. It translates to CASSQDHGQMNTEAFF.

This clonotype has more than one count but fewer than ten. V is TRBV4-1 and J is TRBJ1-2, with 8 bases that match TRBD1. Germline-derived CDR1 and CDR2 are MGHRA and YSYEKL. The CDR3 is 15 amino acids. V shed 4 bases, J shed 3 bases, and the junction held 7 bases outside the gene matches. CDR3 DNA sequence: TGCGCCAGCAGCCTGGACAGGGCTGCGGACTATGGCTACACCTTC. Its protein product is CASSLDRAADYGYTF.

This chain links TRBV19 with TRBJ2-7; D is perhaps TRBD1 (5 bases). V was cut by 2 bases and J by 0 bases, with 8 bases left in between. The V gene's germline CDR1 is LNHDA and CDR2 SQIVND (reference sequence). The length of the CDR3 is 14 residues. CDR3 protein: CASSIQGFSYEQYF. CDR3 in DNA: TGTGCCAGTAGTATACAGGGATTCTCCTACGAGCAGTACTTC.

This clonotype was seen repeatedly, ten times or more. CDR3 in DNA: TGTGCCAGCAGCGGAGGCCCGGGAGGGGAAGATACGCAGTATTTT. This encodes CASSGGPGGEDTQYF. The genes are TRBV7-8 and TRBJ2-3; 8 nucleotides agree with TRBD2. J lost 5 bases, V lost 5 bases, and 9 bases had no gene match. CDR1 SGHVS and CDR2 FQNEAQ come from the germline V gene. This CDR3 is built from 15 residues. Filled out from reference TRBV7-8 and TRBJ2-3, the complete variable domain reads GAGVSQSPRYKVAKRGQDVALRCDPISGHVSLFWYQQALGQGPEFLTYFQNEAQLDKSGLPSDRFFAERPEGSVSTLKIQRTQQEDSAVYLCASSGGPGGEDTQYFGPGTRLTVL.

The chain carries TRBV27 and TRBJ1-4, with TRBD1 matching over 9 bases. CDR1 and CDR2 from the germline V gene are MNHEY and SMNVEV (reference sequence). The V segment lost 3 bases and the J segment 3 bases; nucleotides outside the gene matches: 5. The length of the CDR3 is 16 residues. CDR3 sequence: CASSLGQGPPNEKLFF. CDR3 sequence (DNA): TGTGCCAGCAGTTTGGGACAGGGCCCTCCTAATGAAAAACTGTTTTTT. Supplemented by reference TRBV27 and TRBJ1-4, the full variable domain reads EAQVTQNPRYLITVTGKKLTVTCSQNMNHEYMSWYRQDPGLGLRQIYYSMNVEVTDKGDVPEGYKVSRKEKRNFPLILESPSPNQTSLYFCASSLGQGPPNEKLFFGSGTQLSVL.

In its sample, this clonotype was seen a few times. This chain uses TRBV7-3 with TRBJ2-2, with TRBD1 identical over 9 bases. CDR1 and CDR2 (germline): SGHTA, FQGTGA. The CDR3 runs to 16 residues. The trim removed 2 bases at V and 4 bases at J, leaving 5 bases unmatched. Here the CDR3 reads CASSLGTGFVTGELFF. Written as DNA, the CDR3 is TGTGCCAGCAGCTTAGGGACAGGGTTTGTCACCGGGGAGCTGTTTTTT.

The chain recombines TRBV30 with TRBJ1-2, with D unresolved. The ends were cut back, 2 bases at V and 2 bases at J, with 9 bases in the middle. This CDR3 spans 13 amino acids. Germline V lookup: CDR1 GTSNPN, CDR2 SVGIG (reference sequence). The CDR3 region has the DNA TGTGCCTGGAGTTTGACCTCGAACTATGGCTACACCTTC. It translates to CAWSLTSNYGYTF.

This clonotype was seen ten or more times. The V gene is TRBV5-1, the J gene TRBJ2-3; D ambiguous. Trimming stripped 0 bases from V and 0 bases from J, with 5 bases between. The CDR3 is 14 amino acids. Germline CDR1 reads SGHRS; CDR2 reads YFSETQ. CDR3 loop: CASSLVQSTDTQYF. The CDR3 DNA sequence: TGCGCCAGCAGCTTGGTACAGAGCACAGATACGCAGTATTTT.

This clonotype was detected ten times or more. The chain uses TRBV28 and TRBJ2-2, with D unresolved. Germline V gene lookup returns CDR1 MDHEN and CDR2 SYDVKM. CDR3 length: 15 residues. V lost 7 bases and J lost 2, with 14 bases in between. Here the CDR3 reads CASTPSVDNTGELFF. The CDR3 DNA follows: TGTGCCAGCACCCCGTCGGTAGACAACACCGGGGAGCTGTTTTTT. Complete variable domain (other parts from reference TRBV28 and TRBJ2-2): DVKVTQSSRYLVKRTGEKVFLECVQDMDHENMFWYRQDPGLGLRLIYFSYDVKMKEKGDIPEGYSVSREKKERFSLILESASTNQTSMYLCASTPSVDNTGELFFGEGSRLTVL.

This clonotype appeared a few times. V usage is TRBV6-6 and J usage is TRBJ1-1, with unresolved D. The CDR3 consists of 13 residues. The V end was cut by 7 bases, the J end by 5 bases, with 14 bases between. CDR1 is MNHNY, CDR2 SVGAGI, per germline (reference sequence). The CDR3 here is CASTPPGYTEAFF. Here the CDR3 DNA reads TGTGCCAGCACACCTCCCGGGTATACTGAAGCTTTCTTT.

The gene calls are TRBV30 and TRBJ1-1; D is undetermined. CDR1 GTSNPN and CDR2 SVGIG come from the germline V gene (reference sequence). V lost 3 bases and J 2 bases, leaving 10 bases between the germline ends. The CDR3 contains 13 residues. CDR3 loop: CAWRTDINTEAFF. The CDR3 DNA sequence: TGTGCCTGGAGAACAGATATAAACACTGAAGCTTTCTTT.

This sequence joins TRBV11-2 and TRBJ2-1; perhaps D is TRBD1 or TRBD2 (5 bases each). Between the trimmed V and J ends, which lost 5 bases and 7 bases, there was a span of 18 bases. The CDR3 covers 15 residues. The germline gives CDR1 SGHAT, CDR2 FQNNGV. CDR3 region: CASSLTFGEGNEQFF. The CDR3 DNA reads TGTGCCAGCAGCCTCACCTTCGGAGAGGGGAATGAGCAGTTCTTC. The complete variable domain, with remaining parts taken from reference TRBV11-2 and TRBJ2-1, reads EAGVAQSPRYKIIEKRQSVAFWCNPISGHATLYWYQQILGQGPKLLIQFQNNGVVDDSQLPKDRFSAERLKGVDSTLKIQPAKLEDSAVYLCASSLTFGEGNEQFFGPGTRLTVL.

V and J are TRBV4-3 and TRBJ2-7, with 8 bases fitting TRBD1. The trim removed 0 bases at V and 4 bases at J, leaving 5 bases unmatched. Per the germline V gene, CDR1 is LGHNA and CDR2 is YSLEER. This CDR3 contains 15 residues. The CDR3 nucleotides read TGCGCCAGCAGCCAAGATCCCGGACAGGGTTACGAGCAGTACTTC. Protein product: CASSQDPGQGYEQYF.

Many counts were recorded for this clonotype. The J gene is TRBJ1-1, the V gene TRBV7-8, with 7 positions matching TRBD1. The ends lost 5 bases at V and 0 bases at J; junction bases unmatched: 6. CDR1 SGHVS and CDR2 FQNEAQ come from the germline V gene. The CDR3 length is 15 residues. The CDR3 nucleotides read TGTGCCAGCAGCATCGCAGGGGGTATGAACACTGAAGCTTTCTTT. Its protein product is CASSIAGGMNTEAFF.

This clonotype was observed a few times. Here the CDR3 DNA reads TGTGCCAGCAGTCCGGGACAGAACACTGAAGCTTTCTTT. Its protein is CASSPGQNTEAFF. The chain joins TRBV27 to TRBJ1-1; a weak D match, TRBD1 (6 bases). This CDR3 is 13 amino acids long. V was cut by 5 bases and J by 1 base, with 8 bases left in between. Germline V gene sequence: CDR1 MNHEY, CDR2 SMNVEV (reference sequence).

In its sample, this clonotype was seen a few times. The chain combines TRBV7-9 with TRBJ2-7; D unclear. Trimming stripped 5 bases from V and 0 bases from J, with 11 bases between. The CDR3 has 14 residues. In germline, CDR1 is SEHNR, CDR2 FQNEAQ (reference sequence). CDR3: CASSPPSRSYEQYF. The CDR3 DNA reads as TGTGCCAGCAGCCCACCGAGCCGCTCCTACGAGCAGTACTTC.

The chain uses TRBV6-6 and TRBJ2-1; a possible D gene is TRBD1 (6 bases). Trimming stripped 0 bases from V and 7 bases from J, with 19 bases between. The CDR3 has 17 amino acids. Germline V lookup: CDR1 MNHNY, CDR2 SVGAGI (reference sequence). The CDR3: CASSYSPAYRETNEQFF. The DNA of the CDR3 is TGTGCCAGCAGTTACTCTCCCGCGTACAGGGAGACGAATGAGCAGTTCTTC.

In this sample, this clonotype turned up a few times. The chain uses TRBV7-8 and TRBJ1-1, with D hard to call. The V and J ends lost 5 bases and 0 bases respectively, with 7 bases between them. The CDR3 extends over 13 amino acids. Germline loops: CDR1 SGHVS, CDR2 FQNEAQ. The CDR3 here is CASSPHLNTEAFF. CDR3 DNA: TGTGCCAGCAGCCCGCACTTGAACACTGAAGCTTTCTTT.

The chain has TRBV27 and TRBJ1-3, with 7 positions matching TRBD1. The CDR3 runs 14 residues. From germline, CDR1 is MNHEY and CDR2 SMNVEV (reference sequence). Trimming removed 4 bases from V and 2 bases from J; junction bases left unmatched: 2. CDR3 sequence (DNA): TGTGCCAGCAGTTCTACAGGGGCTGGAAACACCATATATTTT. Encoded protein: CASSSTGAGNTIYF.